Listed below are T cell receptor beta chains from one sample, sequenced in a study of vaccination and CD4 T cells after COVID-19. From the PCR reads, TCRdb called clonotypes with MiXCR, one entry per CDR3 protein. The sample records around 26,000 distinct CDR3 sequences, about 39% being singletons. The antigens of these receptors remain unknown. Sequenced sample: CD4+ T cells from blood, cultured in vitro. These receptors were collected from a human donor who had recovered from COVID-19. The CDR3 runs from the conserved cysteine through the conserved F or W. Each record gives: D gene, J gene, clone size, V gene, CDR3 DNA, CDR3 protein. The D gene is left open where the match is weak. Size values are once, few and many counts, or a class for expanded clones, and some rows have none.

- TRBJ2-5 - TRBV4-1 TGCGCCAGCAGCCTTGGATCAGGGGTAGAGACCCAGTACTTC CASSLGSGVETQYF
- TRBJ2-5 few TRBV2 TGTGCCAGCAGCCGGGGGACCCAGTACTTC CASSRGTQYF
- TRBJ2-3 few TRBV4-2 TGTGCCAGCAGCCTGGGCAGGGAGGACACAGATACGCAGTATTTT CASSLGREDTDTQYF
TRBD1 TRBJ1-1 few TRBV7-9 TGTGCCAGCAGCCTACAACCGGGGACAGGGGGCACTGAAGCTTTCTTT CASSLQPGTGGTEAFF
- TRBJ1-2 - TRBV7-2 TGTGCCAGCAGCTTAGGAGAAGGGGGTGTCTATGGCTACACCTTC CASSLGEGGVYGYTF
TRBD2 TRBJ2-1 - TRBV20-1 TGCAATGCTATTCATCAGCGGGAGGGCTCCTACAATGAGCAGTTCTTC CNAIHQREGSYNEQFF
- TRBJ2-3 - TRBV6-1 TGTGCCAGCAGTGTCTATGGGGGTGAGAATCAGCCCCAGTATTTT CASSVYGGENQPQYF
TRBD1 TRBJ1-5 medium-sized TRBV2 TGTGCCAGCAGACGGACAGGGTGGCAGCCCCAGCATTTT CASRRTGWQPQHF
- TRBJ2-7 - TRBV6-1 TGTGCCAGCAGTAGAACAGGCTTTGCAATTTCCTACGAGCAGTACTTC CASSRTGFAISYEQYF
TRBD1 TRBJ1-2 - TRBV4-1 TGCGCCAGCAGCCAAAAGGGACAGGGGGAGGGTGGCTACACCTTC CASSQKGQGEGGYTF
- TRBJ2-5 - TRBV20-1 TGCAGTGCTAGGACCTTAGACGGAGAGACCCAGTACTTC CSARTLDGETQYF
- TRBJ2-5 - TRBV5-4 TGTGCCAGCAGCCTGGGTCTGACACAAGAGACCCAGTACTTC CASSLGLTQETQYF
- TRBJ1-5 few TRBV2 TGTGCCAGCAGTGAATCTGAGAACCAGCCCCAGCATTTT CASSESENQPQHF
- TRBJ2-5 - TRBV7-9 TGTGCCAGCATGGCTGGTCTGAGGACCCAGTACTTC CASMAGLRTQYF
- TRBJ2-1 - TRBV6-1 TGTGCCAGCAGTGAAGCTCAGAGCTCCTACAATGAGCAGTTCTTC CASSEAQSSYNEQFF
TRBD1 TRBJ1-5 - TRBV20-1 TGCAGTGCTGGGGGGACAGGGAGTAGCAATCAGCCCCAGCATTTT CSAGGTGSSNQPQHF
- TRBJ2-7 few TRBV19 TGTGCCAGTAGTATGAGTTCGGTGGGTTCCCTCTACGAGCAGTACTTC CASSMSSVGSLYEQYF
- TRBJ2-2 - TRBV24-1 TGTGCCACCAGTGATCCCGGGGCGGGCACCGGGGAGCTGTTTTTT CATSDPGAGTGELFF
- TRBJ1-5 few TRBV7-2 TGTGCCAGCAGCGGCAAGGGAGGGACACGGGGTAATATGGGCAATCAGCCCCAGCATTTT CASSGKGGTRGNMGNQPQHF
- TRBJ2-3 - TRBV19 TGTGCCAGTAGGGATTTATCAACAGATACGCAGTATTTT CASRDLSTDTQYF
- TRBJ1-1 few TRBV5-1 TGCGCCAGCAGCTTGGAGGGCACTGAAGCTTTCTTT CASSLEGTEAFF